Sequencing of this TCR beta chain was carried out in a study of cytomegalovirus exposure and HLA in healthy donors. Study overall: The early release's HLA-typed donors yielded roughly 85 million unique TCRs.

Trimming at V came to 5 bases and at J to 4 bases, leaving 7 bases not matched to a gene. Per the germline V gene, CDR1 is LNHDA and CDR2 is SQIVND (reference sequence). The CDR3 loop spans 14 amino acids. The PCR had 60 Vbeta and 13 Jbeta primers. Data came from immunoSEQ multiplex PCR; TCRdb stores just in-frame clones and leaves some out. The table lists 200,000 to 250,000 clones, 75% to 90% of them singletons. Study results and limitations: With DRB1 most and HLA-C fewest, TCR association rates differed between HLA loci in a later analysis. Further analysis was carried out later, and it showed several of the most significant clusters appearing linked to common viral pathogens.

Regarding this clone: Its antigen is still unknown.

The chain is built from TRBV19 and TRBJ1-1; 7 nucleotides line up with TRBD1. The sequencing sample was made of PBMCs. The source of this sequence is a woman between 35 and 50 years old in good health and CMV-seronegative. The CDR3 is CASSYTGVGTEAFF. The CDR3 DNA is TGTGCCAGTAGTTATACAGGGGTAGGCACTGAAGCTTTCTTT.